The 31 T cell receptor beta chains in this list originate from one sample, sequenced in a study of vaccination effects on CD4 cells after COVID-19. TCRdb's table, derived via immunoSEQ multiplex PCR, lists solely in-frame clones and lacks some. The table shows about 20,000 clones, with approximately 70% occurring only once. Viral peptide pools were used in the ViraFEST assay to expand antigen-specific CD4+ T cells, and sequencing came afterward. The authors isolated CD4+ T cells after around nine days of culture. Their antigen targets remain unknown. The material sequenced was CD4+ T cells from PBMCs cultured with HCoV-229E spike peptides, taken before COVID-19 vaccination. All receptors derive from a human donor who received a COVID-19 vaccine.

This chain connects TRBV27 to TRBJ1-5; the match to TRBD1 covers 8 bases. Germline values: CDR1 MNHEY, CDR2 SMNVEV (reference sequence). This CDR3 is 13 amino acids long. V dropped 8 bases and J dropped 4; count of bases not matched to a gene: 4. The CDR3 sequence: CASRTGQNQPQHF. The CDR3 bases are TGTGCCAGCCGGACAGGGCAGAATCAGCCCCAGCATTTT.

The chain couples TRBV27 to TRBJ2-1; 9 nucleotides match TRBD1. With V trimmed by 4 bases and J by 3 bases, 4 bases remained unmatched. CDR3 length: 15 amino acids. The germline gives CDR1 MNHEY, CDR2 SMNVEV (reference sequence). The CDR3 loop is CASSSRDRVYNEQFF. Here the CDR3 DNA reads TGTGCCAGCAGTTCCCGGGACAGGGTCTACAATGAGCAGTTCTTC.

This chain joins TRBV2 and TRBJ1-1; D gene unclear. V lost 7 bases and J lost 1, with 10 bases in between. From germline, CDR1 is SNHLY and CDR2 FYNNEI. This CDR3 contains 13 residues. The DNA for the CDR3 is TGTGCCAGCATCCCCTTTCGGAACACTGAAGCTTTCTTT. Translated: CASIPFRNTEAFF.

This clone was observed once. The chain couples TRBV6-6 to TRBJ2-3; 8 bases line up with TRBD2. The CDR3 has 15 residues. Germline CDR1 MNHNY, CDR2 SVGAGI (reference sequence). Trimming at V came to 3 bases and at J to 4 bases, leaving 6 bases not matched to a gene. For the CDR3, the DNA is TGTGCCAGCAGTTATCGAACGGGGGGGCCAGATACGCAGTATTTT. The encoded protein is CASSYRTGGPDTQYF.

This clone appeared a few times. This sequence joins TRBV18 and TRBJ1-2; 9 nucleotides line up with TRBD1. After removal of 4 bases from V and 0 bases from J, the junction contained 6 bases not matched to a gene. Germline CDR1 is KGHSH and CDR2 is LQKENI. The CDR3 is 16 residues long. The CDR3 nucleotides are TGTGCCAGCTCACGACAGGGGGAGGTATCTAACTATGGCTACACCTTC. It is translated as CASSRQGEVSNYGYTF.

This clone has just a few counts. The junction differs from germline at one of its ends, possibly a read error. J is TRBJ2-5 and V is TRBV7-9, with D unresolved. The CDR3 extends over 11 amino acids. CDR1 SEHNR and CDR2 FQNEAQ come from the germline V gene (reference sequence). CDR3 in amino acids: CASRLEETQYF. CDR3 bases: TGTGCCAGCAGGTTAGAGGAGACCCAGTACTTC.

This chain uses TRBV5-8 with TRBJ1-1, with a weak D call TRBD1 (6 bases). Trimming cost V 8 bases and J 4 bases, with 18 bases left between them. Germline-derived CDR1 and CDR2 are SGHTS and YDEGEE. The CDR3 spans 14 residues. The CDR3 DNA sequence: TGTGCCAGTTCGAAGGTTAGCAGGGGCACTGAAGCTTTCTTT. Encoded protein: CASSKVSRGTEAFF.

The CDR3 coding sequence is TGTGCCAGCAGTTATTTCGCAGCCCCAGAGACCCAGTACTTC. Protein: CASSYFAAPETQYF. The chain couples TRBV6-6 to TRBJ2-5; D is ambiguous. Between the trimmed V and J ends, which lost 3 bases and 4 bases, there was a span of 12 bases. In germline, CDR1 is MNHNY, CDR2 SVGAGI (reference sequence). This CDR3 has 14 residues.

This clone was seen only once. The chain couples TRBV7-6 to TRBJ2-6; D is possibly TRBD2 (5 bases). The V gene's germline CDR1 is SGHVS and CDR2 FNYEAQ. The CDR3 has 16 residues. Between the trimmed V and J ends, which lost 5 bases and 0 bases, there was a span of 11 bases. The CDR3 DNA follows: TGTGCCAGCAGCACGCGACGGGGCTCTGGGGCCAACGTCCTGACTTTC. Protein: CASSTRRGSGANVLTF.

This chain joins TRBV18 and TRBJ1-2; 7 nucleotides agree with TRBD1. The CDR3 covers 14 residues. The V gene end was trimmed by 3 bases and the J gene end by 4 bases; junction bases not matched to a gene: 5. The germline CDR1 and CDR2 sequences are KGHSH and LQKENI. CDR3 amino acids: CASSPSGQVYGYTF. The CDR3 nucleotides read TGTGCCAGCTCACCGAGCGGACAGGTCTATGGCTACACCTTC.

The chain uses TRBV4-1 and TRBJ2-5; 13 bases align to TRBD2. The CDR3 has 17 amino acids. The germline V gene encodes CDR1 MGHRA and CDR2 YSYEKL. The V and J ends lost 1 base and 4 bases, in that order; junction bases with no gene match: 6. CDR3 nucleotide sequence: TGCGCCAGCAGCCAAGCGACTAGCGGGGGGAGGATAGAGACCCAGTACTTC. Translated, it gives CASSQATSGGRIETQYF.

This clone was seen only a few times. The V gene is TRBV6-1, the J gene TRBJ2-1; D gene uncertain. Trimming stripped 2 bases from V and 0 bases from J, with 8 bases between. CDR3 length: 15 amino acids. Germline lookup yields CDR1 MNHNS and CDR2 SASEGT. DNA of the CDR3: TGTGCCAGCAGTGAACCCCGCCACTCCTACAATGAGCAGTTCTTC. It translates to CASSEPRHSYNEQFF.

This clone came up once. CDR3 coding DNA: TGTGCCAGCAGTGAAGCCATACGCAGCACCGGGGAGCTGTTTTTT. This codes for CASSEAIRSTGELFF. This chain connects TRBV2 to TRBJ2-2; D ambiguous. CDR3 length: 15 amino acids. V was cut by 0 bases and J by 4 bases, with 9 bases left in between. Germline CDR1 and CDR2: SNHLY and FYNNEI.

This clone has just a few counts. This sequence joins TRBV9 and TRBJ2-7; tentatively, D is TRBD2 (6 bases). CDR1 is SGDLS and CDR2 is YYNGEE in the germline V gene. The CDR3 is made up of 17 amino acids. The V end lost 0 bases, the J end lost 0 bases, and 16 bases lay between the germline ends. CDR3 bases: TGTGCCAGCAGCGTAGGCGCCGGGACTTTCAGCTCCTACGAGCAGTACTTC. This codes for CASSVGAGTFSSYEQYF. Drawing the rest from reference TRBV9 and TRBJ2-7, the complete variable domain is DSGVTQTPKHLITATGQRVTLRCSPRSGDLSVYWYQQSLDQGLQFLIQYYNGEERAKGNILERFSAQQFPDLHSELNLSSLELGDSALYFCASSVGAGTFSSYEQYFGPGTRLTVT.

This clone was detected only a few times. DNA for the CDR3: TGCGCCAGCAGTGAGGAGAATACAGGGCGCACTGAAGCTTTCTTT. This codes for CASSEENTGRTEAFF. The V gene is TRBV10-1, the J gene TRBJ1-1, with TRBD1 as a possible D gene (6 bases). V was pared by 2 bases and J by 4 bases, with 14 bases between. Germline-derived CDR1 and CDR2 are WNHNN and SYGVQD (reference sequence). This CDR3 spans 15 amino acids.

The chain is built from TRBV9 and TRBJ1-1, with TRBD1 identical over 8 bases. The CDR3 spans 15 residues. After removal of 1 base from V and 0 bases from J, the junction contained 2 bases not matched to a gene. Germline V gene data show CDR1 as SGDLS and CDR2 as YYNGEE. The DNA for the CDR3 is TGTGCCAGCAGCGTATGGACAGGGATGAACACTGAAGCTTTCTTT. Residues: CASSVWTGMNTEAFF.

The chain uses TRBV7-9 and TRBJ1-5; D is perhaps TRBD1 (5 bases). CDR1 SEHNR and CDR2 FQNEAQ come from the germline V gene (reference sequence). The CDR3 consists of 16 residues. The V end lost 0 bases, the J end lost 2 bases, and 11 bases lay between the germline ends. CDR3: CASSLAGAGGNQPQHF. CDR3 bases: TGTGCCAGCAGCTTAGCAGGGGCAGGCGGCAATCAGCCCCAGCATTTT.

This sequence joins TRBV7-9 and TRBJ2-5, with TRBD2 matching over 7 bases. The germline V gene has CDR1 SEHNR and CDR2 FQNEAQ (reference sequence). The V segment lost 5 bases and the J segment 5 bases; nucleotides outside the gene matches: 8. The CDR3 is made up of 14 amino acids. The CDR3 loop is CASSQGRAEETQYF. The CDR3 DNA sequence: TGTGCCAGCAGCCAAGGGAGGGCCGAGGAGACCCAGTACTTC.

The genes are TRBV9 and TRBJ2-2, with D perhaps assigned TRBD1 or TRBD2 (5 bases each). There are 16 residues in the CDR3. V was clipped by 2 bases and J by 0 bases, with 11 bases between them. Germline CDR1 is SGDLS and CDR2 is YYNGEE. The CDR3 here is CASSVPGTANTGELFF. The CDR3 DNA sequence: TGTGCCAGCAGCGTCCCCGGGACGGCGAACACCGGGGAGCTGTTTTTT. Full variable domain (remainder filled in from reference TRBV9 and TRBJ2-2): DSGVTQTPKHLITATGQRVTLRCSPRSGDLSVYWYQQSLDQGLQFLIQYYNGEERAKGNILERFSAQQFPDLHSELNLSSLELGDSALYFCASSVPGTANTGELFFGEGSRLTVL.

This chain joins TRBV5-1 and TRBJ2-3, with a tentative D call TRBD2 (6 bases). The V end lost 0 bases, the J end lost 0 bases, and 14 bases lay between the germline ends. From germline, CDR1 is SGHRS and CDR2 YFSETQ. This CDR3 has 17 amino acids. CDR3 loop: CASSLAPPSGSTDTQYF. As DNA, the CDR3 is TGCGCCAGCAGCTTGGCCCCCCCCAGCGGGAGCACAGATACGCAGTATTTT.

The V gene is TRBV6-5, the J gene TRBJ2-7; D is perhaps TRBD1 (7 bases). Trimming took off 3 bases at V and 1 base at J, with 13 bases between the two ends. Germline-derived CDR1 and CDR2 are MNHEY and SVGAGI. CDR3 size: 15 residues. CDR3 nucleotide sequence: TGTGCCAGCAGTTATCTGGCAGGGGGGTCCTACGAGCAGTACTTC. It specifies CASSYLAGGSYEQYF.

CDR3 bases: TGTGCCAGCAGCTCGCCCGGAGTTTGCGGCAAGGGAAGGAGGAATGAGCAGTTCTTC. This encodes CASSSPGVCGKGRRNEQFF. The chain employs TRBV21-1 and TRBJ2-1; the table's D call, TRBD2, was not checked against the DNA. TRBV21-1 is a listed pseudogene. The CDR3 covers 19 residues.

J is TRBJ2-2 and V is TRBV9; unclear D gene. This CDR3 contains 14 residues. Germline V gives CDR1 SGDLS, CDR2 YYNGEE. V was trimmed by 4 bases and J by 0 bases, leaving 7 bases between them. The CDR3 DNA reads as TGTGCCAGCAGCCGGCGCGCGAACACCGGGGAGCTGTTTTTT. Translating it yields CASSRRANTGELFF.

The chain links TRBV29-1 to TRBJ2-2; D may correspond to TRBD1 or TRBD2 (5 bases each). Trimming shortened V by 7 bases and J by 1 base, and 13 bases separated the two germline ends. The CDR3 has 14 amino acids. The germline CDR1 and CDR2 sequences are SQVTM and ANQGSEA. CDR3 sequence: CSGSRDGNTGELFF. Written as DNA, the CDR3 is TGCAGCGGGTCCCGGGACGGGAACACCGGGGAGCTGTTTTTT.

V gene TRBV12-3 or TRBV12-4 combines with J gene TRBJ1-5; D not certain. The germline V and J ends were trimmed by 2 bases and 5 bases, with 7 bases remaining between them. The CDR3 spans 13 residues. CDR3 DNA: TGTGCCAGCAGTTTACGCGGATATCAGCCCCAGCATTTT. Translated, it gives CASSLRGYQPQHF.

V usage is TRBV14 and J usage is TRBJ1-2; TRBD1 matches 8 bases. The ends lost 4 bases at V and 6 bases at J; junction bases unmatched: 4. Germline lookup yields CDR1 SGHDN and CDR2 FVKESK. CDR3 size: 13 residues. CDR3 bases: TGTGCCAGCAGCCCTCAGGGGGCGGATGGCTACACCTTC. Translated: CASSPQGADGYTF.

In nucleotides, the CDR3 is TGTGCCACCGGACAGGGGGCCCAAGAGACCCAGTACTTC. Residues: CATGQGAQETQYF. The chain uses TRBV7-9 and TRBJ2-5, with 11 bases aligning to TRBD1. The trim removed 10 bases at V and 1 base at J, leaving 2 bases unmatched. The CDR3 contains 13 residues. Germline values: CDR1 SEHNR, CDR2 FQNEAQ (reference sequence).

The J gene is TRBJ1-3, the V gene TRBV14; D gene unclear. CDR1 and CDR2 (germline): SGHDN, FVKESK. This CDR3 is 13 amino acids long. Between the trimmed V and J ends, which lost 1 base and 3 bases, there was a span of 4 bases. The CDR3 region has the DNA TGTGCCAGCAGCCAAGGGTTTGGAAACACCATATATTTT. It yields the protein CASSQGFGNTIYF.

V usage is TRBV6-1 and J usage is TRBJ1-1, with 8 bases fitting TRBD1. Germline V CDR1 and CDR2: MNHNS, SASEGT. Unmatched junction bases numbered 6, after V lost 2 bases and J lost 4 bases. The CDR3 sequence is 15 residues long. CDR3 loop: CASSESAGGGTEAFF. DNA for the CDR3: TGTGCCAGCAGTGAATCGGCAGGGGGCGGCACTGAAGCTTTCTTT.

The CDR3 sequence: CSASSLAKNIQYF. CDR3 nucleotides: TGCAGTGCTAGTAGCCTAGCCAAAAACATTCAGTACTTC. V is TRBV20-1 and J is TRBJ2-4; D is unresolved. This CDR3 region has 13 residues. Per germline, CDR1 DFQATT and CDR2 SNEGSKA (reference sequence). V was cut by 3 bases and J by 0 bases, with 6 bases left in between.

The chain employs TRBV4-1 and TRBJ2-3; a weak D match, TRBD1 (6 bases). Germline CDR1 and CDR2: MGHRA and YSYEKL. Trimming left V 6 bases short and J 3 bases short, with 19 bases between. The CDR3 sequence is 16 residues long. The CDR3 is CASRDTGLVLTDTQYF. The CDR3 DNA reads TGCGCCAGCAGAGATACAGGGTTGGTGCTAACAGATACGCAGTATTTT.